These T cell receptor beta chains were read from a single sample in a study of shared clonotypes between healthy human individuals. Profiling relied on immunoSEQ multiplex PCR, and the TCRdb table lists in-frame clones only, not all of them. The sample lists some 2.1 million clones; 85% to 95% were seen once. The specimen was naive CD8+ T cells sorted from blood. Receptors were obtained from a man aged 18 to 30 in good health. The CDR3 runs from the conserved cysteine through the conserved F or W. D genes are given only for firm matches. Only some rows state a clone size, as once, few, many or a class for expanded clones.

d_gene | j_gene | v_gene | abundance | CDR3aa | CDR3nt
TRBD1 | TRBJ1-2 | TRBV5-4 | - | CASSSGTGGWGNYGYTF | TGTGCCAGCAGTTCCGGGACAGGCGGTTGGGGTAACTATGGCTACACCTTC
- | TRBJ2-7 | TRBV27 | - | CASSFSEGTSSYEQYF | TGTGCCAGCAGTTTCTCTGAGGGGACTTCATCCTACGAGCAGTACTTC
- | TRBJ1-2 | TRBV5-8 | - | CASRPGQTNYGYTF | TGTGCCAGCAGGCCGGGACAAACTAACTATGGCTACACCTTC
- | TRBJ1-1 | TRBV19 | - | CASRGQNTEAFF | TGTGCCAGCCGGGGACAGAACACTGAAGCTTTCTTT
TRBD1 | TRBJ2-1 | TRBV5-6 | - | CASSTSGGAFYNEQFF | TGTGCCAGCAGCACCTCAGGGGGCGCCTTCTACAATGAGCAGTTCTTC
- | TRBJ1-3 | TRBV25-1 | - | CASSEFGSSGNTIYF | TGTGCCAGCAGTGAATTCGGATCCTCTGGAAACACCATATATTTT
- | TRBJ2-5 | TRBV4-1 | - | CASSQVKGPRETQYF | TGCGCCAGCAGCCAAGTGAAGGGGCCACGGGAGACCCAGTACTTC
- | TRBJ1-4 | TRBV9 | - | CASSEWGGDNEKLFF | TGTGCCAGCAGCGAGTGGGGTGGGGATAATGAAAAACTGTTTTTT
TRBD1 | TRBJ2-1 | TRBV2 | - | CASSTDPGTASYNEQFF | TGTGCCAGCAGCACGGACCCCGGGACAGCCTCCTACAATGAGCAGTTCTTC
- | TRBJ1-2 | TRBV29-1 | - | CSVEEAEGLLYGYTF | TGCAGCGTTGAAGAGGCGGAGGGACTACTCTATGGCTACACCTTC
- | TRBJ1-1 | TRBV4-1 | - | CASSQGQGRGDTEAFF | TGCGCCAGCAGCCAAGGGCAGGGTAGGGGGGACACTGAAGCTTTCTTT
- | TRBJ2-4 | TRBV7-8 | once | CASSDRGGKNIQYF | TGTGCCAGCAGCGATAGGGGAGGAAAAAACATTCAGTACTTC
- | TRBJ1-6 | TRBV29-1 | - | CSVEDDAGPNSPLHF | TGCAGCGTTGAAGACGACGCAGGGCCGAATTCACCCCTCCACTTT
- | TRBJ2-1 | TRBV7-9 | - | CASSPDSMGQFF | TGTGCCAGCAGCCCAGACTCAATGGGGCAGTTCTTC
- | TRBJ2-3 | TRBV9 | - | CASSVVASSTDTQYF | TGTGCCAGCAGCGTAGTGGCGAGTAGCACAGATACGCAGTATTTT
- | TRBJ1-1 | TRBV4-3 | - | CASSQGITGTEAFF | TGCGCCAGCAGCCAGGGTATCACAGGGACTGAAGCTTTCTTT
- | TRBJ1-6 | TRBV7-9 | - | CASSHGSEGSPLHF | TGTGCCAGCAGCCACGGGTCGGAGGGCTCACCCCTCCACTTT
TRBD1 | TRBJ1-2 | TRBV30 | - | CAWSRQGGNYCYTF | TGTGCCTGGAGTAGACAGGGAGGTAACTATTGCTACACCTTC
TRBD1 | TRBJ2-7 | TRBV29-1 | once | CSVETGGLEQYF | TGCAGCGTTGAAACAGGGGGACTCGAGCAGTACTTC
- | TRBJ2-5 | TRBV7-9 | - | CASRRDSETQYF | TGTGCCAGCAGAAGGGACTCAGAGACCCAGTACTTC
- | TRBJ1-2 | TRBV7-9 | - | CASSLDNGAIGYTF | TGTGCCAGCAGCTTAGATAATGGGGCGATAGGCTACACCTTC
- | TRBJ2-3 | TRBV30 | - | CAWSNTRASTDTQYF | TGTGCCTGGAGTAATACGAGGGCTAGCACAGATACGCAGTATTTT
TRBD1 | TRBJ1-5 | TRBV10-3 | - | CATGTGSLQPQHF | TGTGCCACCGGGACAGGCTCCCTTCAGCCCCAGCATTTT
- | TRBJ2-7 | TRBV6-1 | - | CASSEVRDLSYEQYF | TGTGCCAGCAGTGAAGTGCGGGATCTCTCCTACGAGCAGTACTTC
- | TRBJ2-2 | TRBV7-8 | - | CASSLAFGATGELFF | TGTGCCAGCAGCTTAGCGTTCGGGGCCACCGGGGAGCTGTTTTTT
TRBD2 | TRBJ2-1 | TRBV4-3 | - | CASSQHGLAGAPRESNEQFF | TGCGCCAGCAGCCAACATGGACTAGCGGGAGCCCCAAGGGAATCAAATGAGCAGTTCTTC
TRBD1 | TRBJ2-3 | TRBV13 | once | CASSSLGTGGATDTQYF | TGTGCCAGCAGCTCCCTGGGGACAGGGGGGGCCACAGATACGCAGTATTTT
- | TRBJ2-1 | TRBV9 | - | CASSVGGMLGSDNEQFF | TGTGCCAGCAGCGTAGGAGGAATGCTAGGTTCTGACAATGAGCAGTTCTTC
- | TRBJ2-1 | TRBV7-6 | - | CASAYTTSSYNEQFF | TGTGCCAGCGCATACACGACGAGCTCCTACAATGAGCAGTTCTTC
- | TRBJ2-2 | TRBV4-3 | - | CASSQDYTGELFF | TGCGCCAGCAGCCAAGATTACACCGGGGAGCTGTTTTTT
- | TRBJ2-7 | TRBV13 | - | CASRSAQGPYEQYF | TGTGCCAGCAGATCCGCCCAGGGCCCCTACGAGCAGTACTTC
TRBD2 | TRBJ2-1 | TRBV7-8 | - | CASSLDIAGENEQFF | TGTGCCAGCAGCTTAGATATAGCGGGAGAGAATGAGCAGTTCTTC
- | TRBJ2-7 | TRBV25-1 | - | CASSGSYEQYF | TGTGCCAGCAGTGGGTCCTACGAGCAGTACTTC
- | TRBJ1-1 | TRBV4-1 | - | CASSQVEGRDTEAFF | TGCGCCAGCAGCCAAGTGGAGGGGCGGGACACTGAAGCTTTCTTT
TRBD1 | TRBJ2-1 | TRBV2 | - | CASSDPSGGDEQFF | TGTGCCAGCAGTGATCCGTCAGGGGGCGATGAGCAGTTCTTC
- | TRBJ1-1 | TRBV7-9 | - | CASSFLQGFAEAFF | TGTGCCAGCAGCTTTTTACAGGGTTTCGCTGAAGCTTTCTTT
- | TRBJ2-3 | TRBV1 | - | CTSRRSSTDTQYF | TGCACCAGCAGGCGCTCTAGCACAGATACGCAGTATTTT
- | TRBJ2-7 | TRBV5-1 | - | CASSLEGGGTYEQYF | TGCGCCAGCAGCTTGGAGGGGGGAGGAACCTACGAGCAGTACTTC
- | TRBJ2-7 | TRBV29-1 | - | CNPRVTWSYEQYF | TGCAACCCTCGGGTGACTTGGAGTTACGAGCAGTACTTC